These T cell receptor beta chains were read from a single sample in a study of control samples from healthy donors and cancer patients. TCRdb's copy holds only in-frame clones and misses some; the assay was immunoSEQ multiplex PCR. Of 140,000 to 150,000 clones listed, approximately 91% are singletons. The source material was blood. Receptors originate from a man under 40 in good health. Both conserved end residues are part of each CDR3. The D gene is left open where the match is weak. Clone size is not always given. Where it is, it says once, few, many or a class for expanded clones.

size	V	D	J	DNA	CDR3
.	TRBV7-9	.	TRBJ2-6	TGTGCCAGCAGCTTCGGAATCTCTGGGGCCAACGTCCTGACTTTC	CASSFGISGANVLTF
.	TRBV19	.	TRBJ2-7	TGTGCCAGTAGTATAGCGTCAGGAAGGATCCACGAGCAGTACTTC	CASSIASGRIHEQYF
.	TRBV24-1	TRBD1	TRBJ2-4	TGTGCCACCAGTGATGGACAGGGGAGAGGCAACATTCAGTACTTC	CATSDGQGRGNIQYF
.	TRBV2	.	TRBJ2-5	TGTGCCAGCAGGAGGAGCGGTTTGGGAGAGACCCAGTACTTC	CASRRSGLGETQYF
once	TRBV7-3	.	TRBJ1-5	TGTGCCAGCAGCTTATGGAACAATCAGCCCCAGCATTTT	CASSLWNNQPQHF
.	TRBV9	.	TRBJ1-6	TGTGCCAGCAGCCAGACAAACACGATTCATTCACCCCTCCACTTT	CASSQTNTIHSPLHF
once	TRBV6-5	.	TRBJ1-3	TGTGCCAGCAGTTACTCGATTCAGTACTCTGGAAACACCATATATTTT	CASSYSIQYSGNTIYF
.	TRBV27	.	TRBJ2-2	TGTGCCGGCAGTTCCGGAGCAGTTTCGAACACCGGGGAGCTGTTTTTT	CAGSSGAVSNTGELFF
once	TRBV6-6	.	TRBJ1-3	TGTGCCAGCGAGGGCTTCGACTCTGGAAACACCATATATTTT	CASEGFDSGNTIYF
.	TRBV4-2	.	TRBJ1-2	TGTGCCAGCAGCCAAGTAGGACACTATGGCTACACCTTC	CASSQVGHYGYTF
few	TRBV30	.	TRBJ2-1	TGTGCCTGGAGTGTAGGGTCACAGGCCTACAATGAGCAGTTCTTC	CAWSVGSQAYNEQFF
.	TRBV15	TRBD2	TRBJ2-2	TGTGCCACCAGCAGAGGGACTAGCCCCCGGGTGGTGTTTTTT	CATSRGTSPRVVFF
.	TRBV7-2	.	TRBJ2-5	TGTGCCAGCAGCTTAGCGAACACACCTCAAGAGACCCAGTACTTC	CASSLANTPQETQYF
.	TRBV9	TRBD2	TRBJ2-1	TGTGCCAGCAGCGCGACTAGCGGGGTAGTATACAATGAGCAGTTCTTC	CASSATSGVVYNEQFF
.	TRBV7-6	TRBD1	TRBJ1-5	TGTGCCAGCAGCGCCGGGACAGGATTCAATCAGCCCCAGCATTTT	CASSAGTGFNQPQHF
.	TRBV5-8	TRBD2	TRBJ2-1	TGTGCCAGCAGCCCTACTAGCGGGAGTCGCAATGAGCAGTTCTTC	CASSPTSGSRNEQFF
.	TRBV29-1	.	TRBJ1-4	TGCAGCGTTGTCCCAGGGGAGGATGAAAAACTGTTTTTT	CSVVPGEDEKLFF
once	TRBV6-5	.	TRBJ1-1	TGTGCCAGCACCTCCGTAGGGAGGGGGACTGAAGCTTTCTTT	CASTSVGRGTEAFF
.	TRBV7-8	TRBD1	TRBJ1-5	TGTGCCAGCAGCTCGGGGACAGGGATCAATCAGCCCCAGCATTTT	CASSSGTGINQPQHF
.	TRBV4-3	TRBD2	TRBJ2-5	TGCGCCAGCAGCCAAGACCCTAGCGGGAGAGAGACCCAGTACTTC	CASSQDPSGRETQYF
.	TRBV11-3	TRBD2	TRBJ2-7	TGTGCCAGCAGCCCCACCGGACTAGAACCGTACTTC	CASSPTGLEPYF
.	TRBV14	.	TRBJ2-7	TGTGCCAGCAGCCAATCCCCCCCCTCCGAGCAGTACTTC	CASSQSPPSEQYF
.	TRBV24-1	.	TRBJ2-2	TGTGCCACCAGTGAGCAGGGTCCAACAAACACCGGGGAGCTGTTTTTT	CATSEQGPTNTGELFF
.	TRBV5-1	.	TRBJ2-4	TGCGCCAGCCTTGGGTTCGGGCTGAAAAACATTCAGTACTTC	CASLGFGLKNIQYF
.	TRBV19	.	TRBJ2-3	TGTGCCAGTACCCAAGTGGGTCTTGTCGGCACAGATACGCAGTATTTT	CASTQVGLVGTDTQYF
.	TRBV19	TRBD1	TRBJ2-1	TGTGCCACCCAAGGGGGACAGGGTTCTCTTGAGCAGTTCTTC	CATQGGQGSLEQFF
.	TRBV10-2	TRBD2	TRBJ2-7	TGCGCCAGCAGTGAGAAGGGACTAGCTTTCGAGCAGTACTTC	CASSEKGLAFEQYF
.	TRBV5-1	TRBD2	TRBJ2-1	TGCGCCAGCAGCTTGAGTGAGCGGGGGACCAGAGAGCAGTTCTTC	CASSLSERGTREQFF
once	TRBV3-1/TRBV3-2	.	TRBJ2-7	TGTGCCAGCAGCCCGGCGGATCCGGACGAGCAGTACTTC	CASSPADPDEQYF
few	TRBV28	.	TRBJ1-6	TGTGCCAGCAGTTTGCGCCCGCTCCATAATTCACCCCTCCACTTT	CASSLRPLHNSPLHF
.	TRBV7-9	TRBD1	TRBJ2-1	TGTGCCAGCAGCTCCAGGACAGGGAGTCGGTTCTTC	CASSSRTGSRFF